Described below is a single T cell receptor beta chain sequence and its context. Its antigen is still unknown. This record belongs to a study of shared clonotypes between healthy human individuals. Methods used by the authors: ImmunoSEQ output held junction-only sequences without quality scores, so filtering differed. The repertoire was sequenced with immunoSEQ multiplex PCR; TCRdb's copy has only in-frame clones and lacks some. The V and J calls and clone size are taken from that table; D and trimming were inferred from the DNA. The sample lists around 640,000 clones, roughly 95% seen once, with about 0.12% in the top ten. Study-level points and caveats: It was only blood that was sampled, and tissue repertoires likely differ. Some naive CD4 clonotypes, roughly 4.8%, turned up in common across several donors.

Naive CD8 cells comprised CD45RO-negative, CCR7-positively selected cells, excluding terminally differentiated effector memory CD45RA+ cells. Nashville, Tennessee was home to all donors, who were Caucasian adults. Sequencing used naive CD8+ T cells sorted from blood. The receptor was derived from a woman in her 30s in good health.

The CDR3 DNA is TGTGCCAGCAGCCCCGCTGGAACCTACACTGAAGCTTTCTTT. This sequence encodes CASSPAGTYTEAFF. The chain couples TRBV28 to TRBJ1-1; D not certain. Germline V gives CDR1 MDHEN, CDR2 SYDVKM. V gave up 6 bases and J gave up 3 bases, with 14 bases separating them. The CDR3 covers 14 residues.